This T cell receptor (beta chain) came from a study of CXCR3-negative and CXCR3-positive naive CD8 T cells. Study-level information: TRB reads totalled about 130 million, about 1.5 +/- 0.3 million per library. Study results and limitations: Similar TRBV-TRBJ usage was seen in naive cells (both CXCR3-negative and CXCR3-positive), but memory cells differed.

On this clonotype: What it binds is not known.

5' RACE with UMI labels generated the TRB cDNA libraries. One entry per CDR3 protein, without DNA, is what TCRdb gives after re-calling the 5' RACE reads. The sample totals 130,000 or so distinct CDR3 sequences. Germline CDR1 is SQVTM and CDR2 is ANQGSEA. This CDR3 contains 14 residues. This TCR was recovered from a human donor in good health. Some clones in this sample may be carry-over from other donors' samples. Sequencing used naive CXCR3- CD8+ T cells from blood. Described subset: CD45RO-CCR7+CD27+CD95- naive CD8+ T cells lacking CXCR3 (TNR3-). The rearrangement joins TRBV29-1 to TRBJ1-1; no DNA is available, so the TRBD1 call from TCRdb remains unchecked. Here the CDR3 reads CSVVLSGGSSEAFF.